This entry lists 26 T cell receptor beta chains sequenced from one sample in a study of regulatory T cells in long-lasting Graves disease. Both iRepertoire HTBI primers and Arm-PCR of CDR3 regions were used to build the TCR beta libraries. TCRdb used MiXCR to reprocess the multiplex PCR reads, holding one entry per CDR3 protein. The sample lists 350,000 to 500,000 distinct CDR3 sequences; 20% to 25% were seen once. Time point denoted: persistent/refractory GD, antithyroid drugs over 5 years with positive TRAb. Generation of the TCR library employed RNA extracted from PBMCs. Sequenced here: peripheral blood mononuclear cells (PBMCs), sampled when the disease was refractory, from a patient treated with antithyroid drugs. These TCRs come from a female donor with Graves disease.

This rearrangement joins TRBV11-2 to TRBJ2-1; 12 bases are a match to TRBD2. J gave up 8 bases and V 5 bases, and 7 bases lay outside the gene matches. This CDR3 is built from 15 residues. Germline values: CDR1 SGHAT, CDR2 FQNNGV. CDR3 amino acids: CASSPRLAGAHEQFF. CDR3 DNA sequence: TGTGCCAGCAGCCCCCGACTAGCGGGAGCGCATGAGCAGTTCTTC.

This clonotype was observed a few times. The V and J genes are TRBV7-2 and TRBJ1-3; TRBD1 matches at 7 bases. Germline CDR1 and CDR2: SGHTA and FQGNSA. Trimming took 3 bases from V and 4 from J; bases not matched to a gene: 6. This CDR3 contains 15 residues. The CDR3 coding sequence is TGTGCCAGCAGCTTTGGTAGACAGGGCGGAAACACCATATATTTT. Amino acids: CASSFGRQGGNTIYF. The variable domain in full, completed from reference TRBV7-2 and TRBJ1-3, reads GAGVSQSPSNKVTEKGKDVELRCDPISGHTALYWYRQSLGQGLEFLIYFQGNSAPDKSGLPSDRFSAERTGGSVSTLTIQRTQQEDSAVYLCASSFGRQGGNTIYFGEGSWLTVV.

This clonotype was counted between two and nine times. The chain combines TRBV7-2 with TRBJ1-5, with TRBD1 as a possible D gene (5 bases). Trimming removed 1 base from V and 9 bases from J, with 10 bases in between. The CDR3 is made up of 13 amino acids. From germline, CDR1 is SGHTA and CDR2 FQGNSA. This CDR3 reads CASSLDQGGPQHF. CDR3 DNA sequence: TGTGCCAGCAGCTTAGATCAGGGCGGGCCCCAGCATTTT.

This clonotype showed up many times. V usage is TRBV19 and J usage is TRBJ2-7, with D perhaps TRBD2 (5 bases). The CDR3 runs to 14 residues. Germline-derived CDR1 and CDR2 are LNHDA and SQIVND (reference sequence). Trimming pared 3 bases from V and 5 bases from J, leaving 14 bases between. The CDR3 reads CASSMRVEVNEQYF. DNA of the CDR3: TGTGCCAGTAGTATGAGAGTGGAGGTTAACGAGCAGTACTTC.

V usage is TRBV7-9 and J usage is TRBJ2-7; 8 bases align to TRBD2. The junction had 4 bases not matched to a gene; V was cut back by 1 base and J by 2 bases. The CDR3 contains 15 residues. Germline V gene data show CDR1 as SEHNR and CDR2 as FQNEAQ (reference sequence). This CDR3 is CASSLVAGSTYEQYF. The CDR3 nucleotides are TGTGCCAGCAGCTTAGTAGCGGGATCGACCTACGAGCAGTACTTC.

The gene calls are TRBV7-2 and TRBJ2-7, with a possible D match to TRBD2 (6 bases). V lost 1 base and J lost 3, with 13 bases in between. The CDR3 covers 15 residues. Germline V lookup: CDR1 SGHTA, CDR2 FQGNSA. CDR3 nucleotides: TGTGCCAGCAGCTTAGTCTACGGGAGCAGCTACGAGCAGTACTTC. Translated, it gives CASSLVYGSSYEQYF.

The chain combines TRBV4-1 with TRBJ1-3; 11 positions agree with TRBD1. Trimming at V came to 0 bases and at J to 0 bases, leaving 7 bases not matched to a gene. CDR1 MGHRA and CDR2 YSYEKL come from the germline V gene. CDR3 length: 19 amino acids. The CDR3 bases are TGCGCCAGCAGCCAAGATGGGACAGGGGGTCTTTTCTCTGGAAACACCATATATTTT. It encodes CASSQDGTGGLFSGNTIYF.

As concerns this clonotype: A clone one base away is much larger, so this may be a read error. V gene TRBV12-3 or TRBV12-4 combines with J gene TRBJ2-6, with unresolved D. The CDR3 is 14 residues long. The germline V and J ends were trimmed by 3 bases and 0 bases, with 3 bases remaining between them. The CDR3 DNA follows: TGTGCCAGCAGTTTTGTCTCTGGGGCCAACGTCCTGACTTTC. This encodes CASSFVSGANVLTF.

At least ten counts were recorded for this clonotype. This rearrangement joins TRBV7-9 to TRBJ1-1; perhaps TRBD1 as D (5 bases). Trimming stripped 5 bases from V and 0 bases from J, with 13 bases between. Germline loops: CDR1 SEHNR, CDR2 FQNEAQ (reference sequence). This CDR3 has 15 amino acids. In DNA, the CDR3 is TGTGCCAGCAGCACCCGGACAAGCATGAACACTGAAGCTTTCTTT. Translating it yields CASSTRTSMNTEAFF.

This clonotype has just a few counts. CDR3 DNA sequence: TGTGCCAGCAGGTGGGGCGGAGATCTAGCCAAAAACATTCAGTACTTC. It codes for CASRWGGDLAKNIQYF. The chain uses TRBV2 and TRBJ2-4, with TRBD1 as a possible D gene (5 bases). Germline-derived CDR1 and CDR2 are SNHLY and FYNNEI. The ends were cut back, 6 bases at V and 0 bases at J, with 15 bases in the middle. The CDR3 is made up of 16 amino acids.

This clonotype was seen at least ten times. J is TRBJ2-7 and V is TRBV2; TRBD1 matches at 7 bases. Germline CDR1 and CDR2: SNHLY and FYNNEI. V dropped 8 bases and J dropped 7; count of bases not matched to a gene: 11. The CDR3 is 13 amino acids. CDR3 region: CASGGTVSGEQYF. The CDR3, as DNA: TGTGCCAGCGGTGGGACAGTGTCGGGAGAGCAGTACTTC.

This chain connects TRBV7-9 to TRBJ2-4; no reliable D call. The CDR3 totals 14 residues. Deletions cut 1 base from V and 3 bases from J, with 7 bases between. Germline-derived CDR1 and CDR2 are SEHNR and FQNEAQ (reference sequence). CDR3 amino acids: CASSLDQHKNIQYF. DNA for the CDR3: TGTGCCAGCAGCTTAGATCAGCACAAAAACATTCAGTACTTC.

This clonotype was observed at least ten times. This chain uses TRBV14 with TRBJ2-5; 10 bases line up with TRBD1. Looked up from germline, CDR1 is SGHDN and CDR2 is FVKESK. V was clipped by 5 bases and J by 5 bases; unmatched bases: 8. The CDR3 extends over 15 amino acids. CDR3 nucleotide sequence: TGTGCCAGCAGCTCCGCCCTGACAGGGGGCGAGACCCAGTACTTC. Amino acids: CASSSALTGGETQYF.

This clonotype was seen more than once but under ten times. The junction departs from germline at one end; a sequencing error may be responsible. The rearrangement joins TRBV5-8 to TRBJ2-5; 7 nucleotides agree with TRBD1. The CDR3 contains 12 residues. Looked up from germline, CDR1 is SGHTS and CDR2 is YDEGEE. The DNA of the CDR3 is TGTGCCAGCAGCTTTCTTCGGACAGGCGAGTTCTTC. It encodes CASSFLRTGEFF.

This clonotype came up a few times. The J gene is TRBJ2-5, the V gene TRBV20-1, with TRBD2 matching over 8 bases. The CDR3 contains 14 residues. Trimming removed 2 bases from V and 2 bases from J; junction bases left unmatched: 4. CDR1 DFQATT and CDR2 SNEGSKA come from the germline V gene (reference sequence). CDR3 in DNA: TGCAGTGCTAGACGGGGGGGGGAGCAAGAGACCCAGTACTTC. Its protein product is CSARRGGEQETQYF.

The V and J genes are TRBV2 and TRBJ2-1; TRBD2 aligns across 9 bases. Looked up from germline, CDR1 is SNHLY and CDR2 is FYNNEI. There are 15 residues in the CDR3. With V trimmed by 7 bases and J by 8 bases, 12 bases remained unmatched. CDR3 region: CASMAALAGSDEQFF. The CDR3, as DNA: TGTGCCAGCATGGCTGCGCTAGCGGGATCCGATGAGCAGTTCTTC.

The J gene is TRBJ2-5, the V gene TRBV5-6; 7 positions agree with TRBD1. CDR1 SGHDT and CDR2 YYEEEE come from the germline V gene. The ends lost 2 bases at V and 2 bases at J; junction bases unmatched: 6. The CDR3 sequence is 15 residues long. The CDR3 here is CASSFRGTEQETQYF. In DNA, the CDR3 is TGTGCCAGCAGCTTTCGTGGGACAGAACAAGAGACCCAGTACTTC.

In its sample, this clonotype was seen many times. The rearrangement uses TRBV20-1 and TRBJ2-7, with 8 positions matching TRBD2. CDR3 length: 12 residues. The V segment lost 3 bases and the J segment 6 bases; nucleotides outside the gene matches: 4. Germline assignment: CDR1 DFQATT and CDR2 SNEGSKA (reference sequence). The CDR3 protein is CSASGRAFEQYF. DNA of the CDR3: TGCAGTGCTAGCGGGAGGGCCTTCGAGCAGTACTTC.

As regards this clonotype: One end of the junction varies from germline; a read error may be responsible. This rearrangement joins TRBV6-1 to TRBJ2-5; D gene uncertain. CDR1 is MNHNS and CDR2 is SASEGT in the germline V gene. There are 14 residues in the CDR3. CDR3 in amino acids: CVSSEVSAQETQYF. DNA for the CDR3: TGTGTCAGCAGTGAAGTGTCAGCCCAAGAGACCCAGTACTTC.

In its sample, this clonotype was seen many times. The CDR3 region is CSALESGEQFF. The CDR3 DNA follows: TGCAGTGCTCTAGAGAGTGGGGAGCAGTTCTTC. V gene TRBV20-1 combines with J gene TRBJ2-1; D ambiguous. The germline V gene encodes CDR1 DFQATT and CDR2 SNEGSKA (reference sequence). Trimming removed 5 bases at V and 10 bases at J, with 12 bases between. The CDR3 is 11 amino acids.

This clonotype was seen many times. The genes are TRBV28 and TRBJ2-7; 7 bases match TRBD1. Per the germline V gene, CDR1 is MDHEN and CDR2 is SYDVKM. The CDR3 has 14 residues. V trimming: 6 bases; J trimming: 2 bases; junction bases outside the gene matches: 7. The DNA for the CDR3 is TGTGCCAGCAGGGATCAACAGGGGACCTACGAGCAGTACTTC. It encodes CASRDQQGTYEQYF. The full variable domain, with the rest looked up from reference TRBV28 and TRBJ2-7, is DVKVTQSSRYLVKRTGEKVFLECVQDMDHENMFWYRQDPGLGLRLIYFSYDVKMKEKGDIPEGYSVSREKKERFSLILESASTNQTSMYLCASRDQQGTYEQYFGPGTRLTVT.

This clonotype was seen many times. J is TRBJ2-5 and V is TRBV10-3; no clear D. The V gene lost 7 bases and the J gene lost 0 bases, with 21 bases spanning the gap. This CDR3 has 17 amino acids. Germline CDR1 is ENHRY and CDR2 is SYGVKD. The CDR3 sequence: CAINISGPSPYQETQYF. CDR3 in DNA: TGTGCCATCAACATCTCTGGACCGTCCCCGTACCAAGAGACCCAGTACTTC.

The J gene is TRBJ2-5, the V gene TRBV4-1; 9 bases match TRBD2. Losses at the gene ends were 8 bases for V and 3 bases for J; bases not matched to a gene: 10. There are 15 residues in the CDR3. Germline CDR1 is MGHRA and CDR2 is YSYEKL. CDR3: CASAVEVAGEETQYF. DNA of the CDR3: TGCGCCAGCGCCGTCGAGGTAGCGGGAGAAGAGACCCAGTACTTC.

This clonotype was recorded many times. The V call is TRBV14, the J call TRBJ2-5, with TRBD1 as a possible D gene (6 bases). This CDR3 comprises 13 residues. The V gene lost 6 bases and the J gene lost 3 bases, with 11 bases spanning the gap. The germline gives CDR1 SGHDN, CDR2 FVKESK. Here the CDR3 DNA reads TGTGCCAGCAGTCAACAGGGAAAAGAGACCCAGTACTTC. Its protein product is CASSQQGKETQYF. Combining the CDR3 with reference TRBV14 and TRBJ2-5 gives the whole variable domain EAGVTQFPSHSVIEKGQTVTLRCDPISGHDNLYWYRRVMGKEIKFLLHFVKESKQDESGMPNNRFLAERTGGTYSTLKVQPAELEDSGVYFCASSQQGKETQYFGPGTRLLVL.

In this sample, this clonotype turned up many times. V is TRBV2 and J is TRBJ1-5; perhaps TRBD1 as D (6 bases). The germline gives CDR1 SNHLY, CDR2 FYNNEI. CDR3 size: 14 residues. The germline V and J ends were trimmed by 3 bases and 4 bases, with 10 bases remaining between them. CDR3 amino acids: CASSDRGLNQPQHF. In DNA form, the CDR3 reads TGTGCCAGCAGTGATAGGGGGTTGAATCAGCCCCAGCATTTT.

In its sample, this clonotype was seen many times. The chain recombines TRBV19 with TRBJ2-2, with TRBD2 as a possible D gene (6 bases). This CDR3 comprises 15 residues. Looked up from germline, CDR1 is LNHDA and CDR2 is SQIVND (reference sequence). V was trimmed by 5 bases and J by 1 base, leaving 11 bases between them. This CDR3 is CASSSLSGNTGELFF. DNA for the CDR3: TGTGCCAGTAGTTCCCTTAGCGGGAACACCGGGGAGCTGTTTTTT. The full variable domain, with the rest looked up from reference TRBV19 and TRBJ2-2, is DGGITQSPKYLFRKEGQNVTLSCEQNLNHDAMYWYRQDPGQGLRLIYYSQIVNDFQKGDIAEGYSVSREKKESFPLTVTSAQKNPTAFYLCASSSLSGNTGELFFGEGSRLTVL.